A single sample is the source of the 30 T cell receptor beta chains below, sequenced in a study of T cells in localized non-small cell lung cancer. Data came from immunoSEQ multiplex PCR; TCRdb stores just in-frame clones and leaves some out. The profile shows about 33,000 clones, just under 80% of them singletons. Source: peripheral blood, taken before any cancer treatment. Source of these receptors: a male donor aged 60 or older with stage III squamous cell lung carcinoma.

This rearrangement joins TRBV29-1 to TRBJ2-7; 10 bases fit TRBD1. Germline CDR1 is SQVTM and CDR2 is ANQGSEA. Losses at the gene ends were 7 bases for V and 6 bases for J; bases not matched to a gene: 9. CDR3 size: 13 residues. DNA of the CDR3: TGCAGCGCCGTGGAGACAGGGGGCTTCGAGCAGTACTTC. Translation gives CSAVETGGFEQYF.

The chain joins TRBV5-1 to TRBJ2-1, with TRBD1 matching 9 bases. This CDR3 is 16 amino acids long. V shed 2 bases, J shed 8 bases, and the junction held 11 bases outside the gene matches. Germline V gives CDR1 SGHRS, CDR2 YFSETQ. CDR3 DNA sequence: TGCGCCAGCAGCTTTCCGGGACAGGGAAACGGATATGAGCAGTTCTTC. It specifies CASSFPGQGNGYEQFF. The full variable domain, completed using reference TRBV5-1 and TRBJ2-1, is KAGVTQTPRYLIKTRGQQVTLSCSPISGHRSVSWYQQTPGQGLQFLFEYFSETQRNKGNFPGRFSGRQFSNSRSEMNVSTLELGDSALYLCASSFPGQGNGYEQFFGPGTRLTVL.

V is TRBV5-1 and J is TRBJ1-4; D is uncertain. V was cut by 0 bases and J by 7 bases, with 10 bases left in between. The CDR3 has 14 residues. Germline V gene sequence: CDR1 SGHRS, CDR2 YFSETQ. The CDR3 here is CASSLAGGSEKLFF. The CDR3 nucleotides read TGCGCCAGCAGCTTGGCGGGAGGGAGTGAAAAACTGTTTTTT.

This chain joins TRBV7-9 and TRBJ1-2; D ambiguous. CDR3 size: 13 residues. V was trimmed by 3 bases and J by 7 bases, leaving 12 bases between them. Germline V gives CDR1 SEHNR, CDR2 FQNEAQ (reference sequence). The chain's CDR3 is CASSFPGVGGYTF. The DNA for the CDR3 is TGTGCCAGCAGCTTTCCGGGTGTTGGTGGCTACACCTTC.

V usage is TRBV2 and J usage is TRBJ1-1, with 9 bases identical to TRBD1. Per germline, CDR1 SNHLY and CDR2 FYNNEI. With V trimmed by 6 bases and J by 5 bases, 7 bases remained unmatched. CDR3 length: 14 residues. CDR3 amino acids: CASSTETGGTEAFF. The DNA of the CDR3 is TGTGCCAGCAGCACCGAGACAGGGGGGACTGAAGCTTTCTTT. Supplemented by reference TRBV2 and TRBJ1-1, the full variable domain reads EPEVTQTPSHQVTQMGQEVILRCVPISNHLYFYWYRQILGQKVEFLVSFYNNEISEKSEIFDDQFSVERPDGSNFTLKIRSTKLEDSAMYFCASSTETGGTEAFFGQGTRLTVV.

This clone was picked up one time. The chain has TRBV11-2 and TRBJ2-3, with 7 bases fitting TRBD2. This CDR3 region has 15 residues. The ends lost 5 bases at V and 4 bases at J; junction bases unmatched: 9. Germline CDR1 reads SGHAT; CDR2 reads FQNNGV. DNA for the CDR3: TGTGCCAGCAGCCTATCGGCGGGGGAGGCAGATACGCAGTATTTT. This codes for CASSLSAGEADTQYF.

The CDR3 loop is CASSIWTGGRTNEKLFF. In nucleotides, the CDR3 is TGTGCCAGCAGCATATGGACAGGGGGTAGAACTAATGAAAAACTGTTTTTT. The V gene is TRBV7-9, the J gene TRBJ1-4; 10 positions match TRBD1. The V gene end was trimmed by 5 bases and the J gene end by 1 base; junction bases not matched to a gene: 7. This CDR3 comprises 17 residues. The germline CDR1 and CDR2 sequences are SEHNR and FQNEAQ (reference sequence). Supplemented by reference TRBV7-9 and TRBJ1-4, the full variable domain reads DTGVSQNPRHKITKRGQNVTFRCDPISEHNRLYWYRQTLGQGPEFLTYFQNEAQLEKSRLLSDRFSAERPKGSFSTLEIQRTEQGDSAMYLCASSIWTGGRTNEKLFFGSGTQLSVL.

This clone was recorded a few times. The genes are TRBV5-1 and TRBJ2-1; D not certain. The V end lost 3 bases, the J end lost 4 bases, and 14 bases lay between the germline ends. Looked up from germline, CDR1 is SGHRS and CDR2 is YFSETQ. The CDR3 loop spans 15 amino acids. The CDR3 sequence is CASSSLDSRYNEQFF. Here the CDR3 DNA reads TGCGCCAGCAGCTCCCTTGACTCCAGATACAATGAGCAGTTCTTC.

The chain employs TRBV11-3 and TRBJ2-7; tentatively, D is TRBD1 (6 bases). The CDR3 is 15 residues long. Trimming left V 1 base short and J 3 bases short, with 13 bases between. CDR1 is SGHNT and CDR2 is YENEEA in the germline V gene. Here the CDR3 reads CASSLGATGSYEQYF. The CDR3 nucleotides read TGTGCCAGCAGCTTAGGCGCTACAGGGAGCTACGAGCAGTACTTC.

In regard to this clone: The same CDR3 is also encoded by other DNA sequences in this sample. CDR3 sequence (DNA): TGTGCCAGCAGTGCAGGCTACGAGCAGTACTTC. Translated, it gives CASSAGYEQYF. The chain employs TRBV6-6 and TRBJ2-7; D gene unclear. This CDR3 spans 11 amino acids. Between the trimmed V and J ends, which lost 5 bases and 3 bases, there was a span of 5 bases. Germline lookup yields CDR1 MNHNY and CDR2 SVGAGI (reference sequence).

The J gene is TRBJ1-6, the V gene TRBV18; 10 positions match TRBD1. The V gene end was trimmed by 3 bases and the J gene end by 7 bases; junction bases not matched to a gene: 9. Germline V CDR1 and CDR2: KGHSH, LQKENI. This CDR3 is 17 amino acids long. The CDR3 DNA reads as TGTGCCAGCTCACCGAGTTTCGGGGACAGGGGAAATTCACCCCTCCACTTT. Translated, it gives CASSPSFGDRGNSPLHF.

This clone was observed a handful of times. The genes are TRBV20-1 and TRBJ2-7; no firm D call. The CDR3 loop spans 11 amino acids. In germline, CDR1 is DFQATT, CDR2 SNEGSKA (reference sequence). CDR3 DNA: TGCAGCATTAGACCCGTCTACGAGCAGTACTTC. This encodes CSIRPVYEQYF.

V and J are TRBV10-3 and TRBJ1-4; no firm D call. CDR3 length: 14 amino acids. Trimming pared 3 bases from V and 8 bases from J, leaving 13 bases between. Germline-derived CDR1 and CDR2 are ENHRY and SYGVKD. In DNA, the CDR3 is TGTGCCATCAGTGATCAAGCCGGAGGGGAAAAACTGTTTTTT. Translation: CAISDQAGGEKLFF.

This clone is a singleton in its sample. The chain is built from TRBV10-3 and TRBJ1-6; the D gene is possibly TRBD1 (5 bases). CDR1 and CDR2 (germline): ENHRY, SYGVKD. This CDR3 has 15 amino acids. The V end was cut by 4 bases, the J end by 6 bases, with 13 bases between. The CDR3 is CAISAGGRPNSPLHF. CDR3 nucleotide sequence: TGTGCCATCAGTGCTGGGGGGAGACCTAATTCACCCCTCCACTTT.

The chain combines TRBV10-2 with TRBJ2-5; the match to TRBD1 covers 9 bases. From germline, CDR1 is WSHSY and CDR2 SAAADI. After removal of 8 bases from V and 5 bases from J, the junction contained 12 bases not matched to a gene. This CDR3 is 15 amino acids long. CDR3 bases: TGCGCCAGCCTTCATGGACAGGGGATTTTGGAGACCCAGTACTTC. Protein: CASLHGQGILETQYF.

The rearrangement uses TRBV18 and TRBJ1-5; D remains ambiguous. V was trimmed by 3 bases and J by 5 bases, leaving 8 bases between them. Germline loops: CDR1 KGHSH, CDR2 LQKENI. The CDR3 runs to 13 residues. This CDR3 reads CASSPSQDQPQHF. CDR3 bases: TGTGCCAGCTCACCGTCGCAGGATCAGCCCCAGCATTTT.

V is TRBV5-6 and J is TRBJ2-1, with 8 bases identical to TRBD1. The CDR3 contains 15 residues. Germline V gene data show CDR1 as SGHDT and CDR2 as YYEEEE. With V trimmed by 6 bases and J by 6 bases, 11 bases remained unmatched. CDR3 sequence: CASTQDRDVSNEQFF. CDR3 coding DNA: TGTGCCAGCACCCAGGACAGGGACGTATCCAATGAGCAGTTCTTC.

The CDR3 loop reads CASSVRLAPWGSYNEQFF. Here the CDR3 DNA reads TGTGCCAGCAGCGTGAGACTAGCGCCTTGGGGCTCCTACAATGAGCAGTTCTTC. This sequence joins TRBV9 and TRBJ2-1; 8 bases are a match to TRBD2. Looked up from germline, CDR1 is SGDLS and CDR2 is YYNGEE. The CDR3 extends over 18 amino acids. J lost 0 bases, V lost 2 bases, and 10 bases had no gene match.

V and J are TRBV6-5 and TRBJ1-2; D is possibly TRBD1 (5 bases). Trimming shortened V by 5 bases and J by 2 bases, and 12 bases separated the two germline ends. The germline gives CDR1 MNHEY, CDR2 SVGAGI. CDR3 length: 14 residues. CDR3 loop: CASSRRGGNYGYTF. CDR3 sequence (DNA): TGTGCCAGCAGTCGTCGTGGGGGGAACTATGGCTACACCTTC.

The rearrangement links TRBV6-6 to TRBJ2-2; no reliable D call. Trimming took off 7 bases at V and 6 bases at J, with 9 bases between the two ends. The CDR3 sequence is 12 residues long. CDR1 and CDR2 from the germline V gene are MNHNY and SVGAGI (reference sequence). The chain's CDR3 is CASITDAGELFF. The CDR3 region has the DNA TGTGCCAGCATTACGGACGCCGGGGAGCTGTTTTTT.

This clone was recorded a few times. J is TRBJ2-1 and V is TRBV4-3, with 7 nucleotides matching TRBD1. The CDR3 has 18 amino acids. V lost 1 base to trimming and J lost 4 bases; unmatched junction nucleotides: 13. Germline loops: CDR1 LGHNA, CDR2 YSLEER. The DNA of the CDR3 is TGCGCCAGCAGCCAAGTTAGTGTCGGGACAGAGATTTACAATGAGCAGTTCTTC. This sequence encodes CASSQVSVGTEIYNEQFF.

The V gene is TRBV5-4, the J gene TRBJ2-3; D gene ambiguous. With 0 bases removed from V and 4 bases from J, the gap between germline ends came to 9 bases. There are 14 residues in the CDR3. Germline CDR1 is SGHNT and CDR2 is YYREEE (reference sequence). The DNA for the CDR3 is TGTGCCAGCAGCTTGGTTGTCTCATCAGATACGCAGTATTTT. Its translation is CASSLVVSSDTQYF.

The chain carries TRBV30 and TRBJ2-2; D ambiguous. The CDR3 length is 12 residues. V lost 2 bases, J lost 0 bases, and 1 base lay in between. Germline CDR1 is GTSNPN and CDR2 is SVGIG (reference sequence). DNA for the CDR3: TGTGCCTGGAGTACGAACACCGGGGAGCTGTTTTTT. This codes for CAWSTNTGELFF.

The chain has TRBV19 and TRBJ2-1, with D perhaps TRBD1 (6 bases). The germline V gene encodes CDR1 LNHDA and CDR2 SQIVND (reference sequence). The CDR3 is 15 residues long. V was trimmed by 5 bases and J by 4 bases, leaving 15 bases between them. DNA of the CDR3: TGTGCCAGTAGTCCCAGGGGATACCCTTACAATGAGCAGTTCTTC. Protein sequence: CASSPRGYPYNEQFF.

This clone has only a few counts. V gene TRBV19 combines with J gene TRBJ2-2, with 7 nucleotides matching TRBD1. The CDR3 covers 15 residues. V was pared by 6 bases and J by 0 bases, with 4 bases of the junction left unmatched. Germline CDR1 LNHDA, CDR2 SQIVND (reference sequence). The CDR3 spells CASRFRGTNTGELFF. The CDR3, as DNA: TGTGCCAGTAGATTCAGGGGGACGAACACCGGGGAGCTGTTTTTT.

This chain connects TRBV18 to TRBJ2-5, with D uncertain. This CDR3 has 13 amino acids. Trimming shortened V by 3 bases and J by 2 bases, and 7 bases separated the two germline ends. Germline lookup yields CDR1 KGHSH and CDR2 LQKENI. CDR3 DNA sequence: TGTGCCAGCTCACCGGTCCGGCAAGAGACCCAGTACTTC. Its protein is CASSPVRQETQYF.

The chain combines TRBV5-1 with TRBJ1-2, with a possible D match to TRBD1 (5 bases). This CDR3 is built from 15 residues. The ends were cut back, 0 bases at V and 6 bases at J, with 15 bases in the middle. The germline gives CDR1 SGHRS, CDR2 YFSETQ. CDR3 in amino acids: CASSLELRGRDGYTF. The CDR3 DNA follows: TGCGCCAGCAGCTTGGAGCTCCGGGGGAGGGATGGCTACACCTTC.

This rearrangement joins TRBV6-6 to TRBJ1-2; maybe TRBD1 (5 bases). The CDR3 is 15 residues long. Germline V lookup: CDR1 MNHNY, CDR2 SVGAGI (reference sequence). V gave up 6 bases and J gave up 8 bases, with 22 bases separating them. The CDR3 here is CASRKRGGRSEGYTF. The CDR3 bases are TGTGCCAGCAGGAAACGGGGGGGTAGATCGGAGGGCTACACCTTC.

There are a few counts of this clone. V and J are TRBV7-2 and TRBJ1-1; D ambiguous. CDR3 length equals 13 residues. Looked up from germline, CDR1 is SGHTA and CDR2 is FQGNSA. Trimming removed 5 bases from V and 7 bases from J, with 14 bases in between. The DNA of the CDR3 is TGTGCCAGCAGCGCTCCTCGGGTAGATGAAGCTTTCTTT. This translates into CASSAPRVDEAFF.

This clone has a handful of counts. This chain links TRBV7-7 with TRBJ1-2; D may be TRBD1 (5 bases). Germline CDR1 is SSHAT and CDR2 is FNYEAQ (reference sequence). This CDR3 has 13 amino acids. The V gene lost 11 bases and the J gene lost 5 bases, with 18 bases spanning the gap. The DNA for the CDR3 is TGTGCCGACAAGAGGGGAAAAAGGTATGGCTACACCTTC. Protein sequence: CADKRGKRYGYTF.